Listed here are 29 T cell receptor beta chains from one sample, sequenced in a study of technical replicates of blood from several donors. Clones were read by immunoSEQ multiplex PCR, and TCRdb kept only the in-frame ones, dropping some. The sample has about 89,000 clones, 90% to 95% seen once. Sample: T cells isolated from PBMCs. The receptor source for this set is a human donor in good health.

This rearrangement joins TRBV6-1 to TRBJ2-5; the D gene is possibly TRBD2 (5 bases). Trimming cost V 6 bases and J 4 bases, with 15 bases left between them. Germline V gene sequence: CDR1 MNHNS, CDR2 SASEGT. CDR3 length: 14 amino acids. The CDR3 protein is CASRENPGGETQYF. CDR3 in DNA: TGTGCCAGCAGGGAAAACCCCGGAGGAGAGACCCAGTACTTC.

The CDR3 DNA reads as TGCGCCAGCACCTGGACAGAAGGGACTGAAGCTTTCTTT. Translating gives CASTWTEGTEAFF. The rearrangement links TRBV5-1 to TRBJ1-1; D is perhaps TRBD1 (6 bases). From germline, CDR1 is SGHRS and CDR2 YFSETQ. The CDR3 is 13 amino acids. V gave up 6 bases and J gave up 5 bases, with 14 bases separating them.

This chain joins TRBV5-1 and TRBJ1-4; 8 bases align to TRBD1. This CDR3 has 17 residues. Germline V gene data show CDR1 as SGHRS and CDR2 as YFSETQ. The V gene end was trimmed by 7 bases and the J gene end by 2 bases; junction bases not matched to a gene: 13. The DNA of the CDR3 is TGCGCCAGCTGTAACATCGGACAGGGACTCACTAATGAAAAACTGTTTTTT. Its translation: CASCNIGQGLTNEKLFF.

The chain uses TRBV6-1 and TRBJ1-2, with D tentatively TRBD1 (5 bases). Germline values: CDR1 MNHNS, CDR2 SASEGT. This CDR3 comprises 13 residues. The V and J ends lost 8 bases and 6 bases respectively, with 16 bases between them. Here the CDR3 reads CASLRVSGDGYTF. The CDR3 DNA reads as TGTGCCAGCCTCAGGGTATCGGGAGATGGCTACACCTTC.

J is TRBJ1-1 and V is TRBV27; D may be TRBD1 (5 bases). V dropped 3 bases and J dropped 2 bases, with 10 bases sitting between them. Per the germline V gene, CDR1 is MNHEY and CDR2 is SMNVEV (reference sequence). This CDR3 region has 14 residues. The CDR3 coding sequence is TGTGCCAGCAGTTTTGCAGGGATAAACACTGAAGCTTTCTTT. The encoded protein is CASSFAGINTEAFF.

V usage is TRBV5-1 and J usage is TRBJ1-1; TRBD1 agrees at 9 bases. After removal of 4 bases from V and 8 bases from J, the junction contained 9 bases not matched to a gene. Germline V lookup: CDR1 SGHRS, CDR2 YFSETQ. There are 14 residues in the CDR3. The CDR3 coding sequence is TGCGCCAGCAGCCGGGACAGGGCGCCAACCGAAGCTTTCTTT. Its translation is CASSRDRAPTEAFF.

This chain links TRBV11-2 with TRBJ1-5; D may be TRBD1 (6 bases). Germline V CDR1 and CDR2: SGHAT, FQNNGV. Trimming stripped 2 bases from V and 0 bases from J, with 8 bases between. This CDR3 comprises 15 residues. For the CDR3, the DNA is TGTGCCAGCAGCTTATACAGGGATAGCAATCAGCCCCAGCATTTT. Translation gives CASSLYRDSNQPQHF.

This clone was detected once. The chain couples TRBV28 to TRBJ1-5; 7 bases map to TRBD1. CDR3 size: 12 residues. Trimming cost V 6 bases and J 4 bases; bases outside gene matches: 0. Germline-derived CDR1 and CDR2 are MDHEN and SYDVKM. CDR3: CASRTGNQPQHF. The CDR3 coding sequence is TGTGCCAGCAGGACAGGGAATCAGCCCCAGCATTTT.

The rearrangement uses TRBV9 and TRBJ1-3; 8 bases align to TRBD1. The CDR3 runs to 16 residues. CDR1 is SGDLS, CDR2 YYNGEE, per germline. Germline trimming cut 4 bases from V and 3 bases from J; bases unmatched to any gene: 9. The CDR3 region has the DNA TGTGCCAGCAGCCCGTATCAGGGGGCGCTTGGAAACACCATATATTTT. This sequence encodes CASSPYQGALGNTIYF.

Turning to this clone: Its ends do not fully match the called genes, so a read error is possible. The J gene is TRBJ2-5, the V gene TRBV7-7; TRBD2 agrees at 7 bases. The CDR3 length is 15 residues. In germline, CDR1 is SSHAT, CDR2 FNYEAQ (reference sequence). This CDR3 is CASSLTLADQETQYF. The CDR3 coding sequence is TGTGCTAGCAGCCTAACCCTAGCGGACCAAGAGACCCAGTACTTC.

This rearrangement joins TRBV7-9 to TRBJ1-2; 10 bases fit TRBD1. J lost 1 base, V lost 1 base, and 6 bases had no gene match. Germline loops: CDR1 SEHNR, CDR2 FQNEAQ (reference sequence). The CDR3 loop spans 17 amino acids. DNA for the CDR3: TGTGCCAGCAGCTTAGGACAGGGGGCGAACCTTAACTATGGCTACACCTTC. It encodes CASSLGQGANLNYGYTF.

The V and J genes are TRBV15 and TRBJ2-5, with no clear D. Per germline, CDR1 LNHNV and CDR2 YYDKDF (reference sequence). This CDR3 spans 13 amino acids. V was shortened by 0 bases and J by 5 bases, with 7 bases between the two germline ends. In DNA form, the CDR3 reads TGTGCCACCAGCAGAGACCCGTCCGAGACCCAGTACTTC. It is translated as CATSRDPSETQYF. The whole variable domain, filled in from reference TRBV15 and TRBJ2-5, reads DAMVIQNPRYQVTQFGKPVTLSCSQTLNHNVMYWYQQKSSQAPKLLFHYYDKDFNNEADTPDNFQSRRPNTSFCFLDIRSPGLGDTAMYLCATSRDPSETQYFGPGTRLLVL.

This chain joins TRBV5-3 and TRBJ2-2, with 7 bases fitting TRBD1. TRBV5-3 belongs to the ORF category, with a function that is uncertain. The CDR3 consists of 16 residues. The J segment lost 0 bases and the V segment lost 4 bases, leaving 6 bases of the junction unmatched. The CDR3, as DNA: TGTGCCAGAAGCCCTACCGGGACAGCGAACACCGGGGAGCTGTTTTTT. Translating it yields CARSPTGTANTGELFF.

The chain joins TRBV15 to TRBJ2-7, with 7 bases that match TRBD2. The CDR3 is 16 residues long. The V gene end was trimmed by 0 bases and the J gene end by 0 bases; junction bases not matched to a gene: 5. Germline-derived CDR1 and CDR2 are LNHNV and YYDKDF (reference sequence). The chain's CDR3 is CATSRETSANSYEQYF. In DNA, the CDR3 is TGTGCCACCAGCAGAGAAACTAGCGCCAACTCCTACGAGCAGTACTTC.

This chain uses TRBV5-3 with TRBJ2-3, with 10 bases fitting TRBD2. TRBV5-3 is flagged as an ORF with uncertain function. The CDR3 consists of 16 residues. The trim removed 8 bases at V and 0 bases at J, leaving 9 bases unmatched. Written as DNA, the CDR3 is TGTGCCAGGAGGCAAGGGACTAGCGAGAGCACAGATACGCAGTATTTT. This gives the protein CARRQGTSESTDTQYF.

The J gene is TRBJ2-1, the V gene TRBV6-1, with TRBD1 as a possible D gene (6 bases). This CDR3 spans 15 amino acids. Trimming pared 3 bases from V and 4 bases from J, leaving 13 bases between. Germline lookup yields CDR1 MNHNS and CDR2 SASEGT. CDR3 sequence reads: CASSDQGHGYNEQFF. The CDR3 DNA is TGTGCCAGCAGTGACCAGGGGCATGGATACAATGAGCAGTTCTTC.

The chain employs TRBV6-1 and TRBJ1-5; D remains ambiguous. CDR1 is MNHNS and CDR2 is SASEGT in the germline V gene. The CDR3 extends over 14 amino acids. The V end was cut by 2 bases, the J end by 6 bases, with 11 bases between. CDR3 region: CASSEFLGGQPQHF. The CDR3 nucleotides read TGTGCCAGCAGTGAATTTTTAGGCGGTCAGCCCCAGCATTTT.

The CDR3 region has the DNA TGTGCCAGCAGTTACTCGCGGGGATGGGGCAATGAGCAGTTCTTC. It specifies CASSYSRGWGNEQFF. V usage is TRBV6-5 and J usage is TRBJ2-1; weak D call: TRBD2 (6 bases). Germline lookup yields CDR1 MNHEY and CDR2 SVGAGI. The V end lost 0 bases, the J end lost 6 bases, and 12 bases lay between the germline ends. The CDR3 runs 15 residues.

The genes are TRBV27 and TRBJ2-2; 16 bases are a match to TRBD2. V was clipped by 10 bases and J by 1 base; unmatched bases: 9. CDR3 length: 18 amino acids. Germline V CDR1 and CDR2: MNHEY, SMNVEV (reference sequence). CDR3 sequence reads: CATSPGLAGGMNTGELFF. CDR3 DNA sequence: TGTGCCACGTCCCCGGGACTAGCGGGAGGGATGAACACCGGGGAGCTGTTTTTT.

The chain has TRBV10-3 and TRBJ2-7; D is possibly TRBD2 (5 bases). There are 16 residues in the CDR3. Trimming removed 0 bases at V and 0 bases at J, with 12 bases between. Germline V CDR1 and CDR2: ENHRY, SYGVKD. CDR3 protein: CAISESGADSSYEQYF. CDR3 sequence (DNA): TGTGCCATCAGTGAGTCGGGAGCGGATAGCTCCTACGAGCAGTACTTC.

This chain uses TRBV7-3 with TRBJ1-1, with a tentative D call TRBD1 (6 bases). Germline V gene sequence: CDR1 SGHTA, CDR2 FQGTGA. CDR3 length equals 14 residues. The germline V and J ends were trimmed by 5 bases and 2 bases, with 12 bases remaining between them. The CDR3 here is CASSAQQGNTEAFF. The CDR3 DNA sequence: TGTGCCAGCAGCGCACAACAGGGTAACACTGAAGCTTTCTTT.

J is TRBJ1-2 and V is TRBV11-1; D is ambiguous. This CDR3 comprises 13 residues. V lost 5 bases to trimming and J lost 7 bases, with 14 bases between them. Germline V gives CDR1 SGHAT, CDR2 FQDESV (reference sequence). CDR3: CASSHDGGAGYTF. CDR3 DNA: TGTGCCAGCAGCCATGACGGAGGCGCTGGCTACACCTTC.

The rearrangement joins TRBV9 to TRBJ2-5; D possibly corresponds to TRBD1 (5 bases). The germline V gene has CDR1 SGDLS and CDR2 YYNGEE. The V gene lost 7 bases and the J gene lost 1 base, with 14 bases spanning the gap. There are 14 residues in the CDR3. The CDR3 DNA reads TGTGCCAGCGGCACAGGAGATTTCCAAGAGACCCAGTACTTC. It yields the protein CASGTGDFQETQYF.

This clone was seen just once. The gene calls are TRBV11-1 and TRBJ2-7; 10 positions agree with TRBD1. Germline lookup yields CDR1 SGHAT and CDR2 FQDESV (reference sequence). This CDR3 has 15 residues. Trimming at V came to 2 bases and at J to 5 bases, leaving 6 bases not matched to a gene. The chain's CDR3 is CASSLLSGTGDEQYF. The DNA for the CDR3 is TGTGCCAGCAGCTTACTATCCGGGACAGGGGACGAGCAGTACTTC.

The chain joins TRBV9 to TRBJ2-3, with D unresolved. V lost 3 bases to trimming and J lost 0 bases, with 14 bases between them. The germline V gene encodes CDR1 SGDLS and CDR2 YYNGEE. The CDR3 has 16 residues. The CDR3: CASSGSRSSSTDTQYF. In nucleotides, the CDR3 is TGTGCCAGCAGCGGAAGTCGGAGCTCTAGCACAGATACGCAGTATTTT.

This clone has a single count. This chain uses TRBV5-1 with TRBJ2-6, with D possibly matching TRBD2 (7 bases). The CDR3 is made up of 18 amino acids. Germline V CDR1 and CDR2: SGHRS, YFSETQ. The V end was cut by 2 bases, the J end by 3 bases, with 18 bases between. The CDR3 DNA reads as TGCGCCAGCAGCTTAGTGCTCCGGGGGGCCAGTGGGGCCAACGTCCTGACTTTC. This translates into CASSLVLRGASGANVLTF.

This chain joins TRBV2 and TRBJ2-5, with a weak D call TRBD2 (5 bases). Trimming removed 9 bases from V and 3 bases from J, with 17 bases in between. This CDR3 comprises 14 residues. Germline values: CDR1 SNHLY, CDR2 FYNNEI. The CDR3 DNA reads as TGTGCCAGGGAGACCCGAGGAGGCAAAGAGACCCAGTACTTC. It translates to CARETRGGKETQYF.

CDR3 sequence (DNA): TGTGCCACCAGCCGGCAGACATACGCGGCGGGGGAGTCAGATACGCAGTATTTT. Amino acids: CATSRQTYAAGESDTQYF. The chain links TRBV15 to TRBJ2-3, with 7 bases matching TRBD2. The V segment lost 5 bases and the J segment 4 bases; nucleotides outside the gene matches: 18. The germline V gene has CDR1 LNHNV and CDR2 YYDKDF (reference sequence). This CDR3 spans 18 amino acids.

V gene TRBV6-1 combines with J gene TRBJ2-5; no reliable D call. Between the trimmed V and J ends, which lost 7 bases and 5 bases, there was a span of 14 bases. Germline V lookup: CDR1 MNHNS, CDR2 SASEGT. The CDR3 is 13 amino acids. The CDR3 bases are TGTGCCAGCATATTTACGGCGGTGGAGACCCAGTACTTC. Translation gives CASIFTAVETQYF.